The 5 T cell receptor beta chains below were found in one sample sequenced in a study of Graves' ophthalmopathy and Graves' hyperthyroidism. CDR3 regions of TCR beta were amplified from RNA transcripts. HTBI-primed RT-PCR formed the first round, and a multiplex PCR formed the second. TCRdb re-derived calls from the multiplex PCR reads in MiXCR, one entry per CDR3 protein. The sample holds around 590,000 distinct CDR3 sequences; 35% to 40% are singletons and the top ten take around 4%. The specimen was peripheral blood or thyroid tissue (not recorded which). These receptors all stem from an adult man with Graves' hyperthyroidism.

This clonotype turned up a few times. V usage is TRBV19 and J usage is TRBJ1-4; no definite D call. The CDR3 extends over 17 amino acids. The germline V gene has CDR1 LNHDA and CDR2 SQIVND (reference sequence). Trimming took 5 bases from V and 0 from J, leaving 16 bases between them. The DNA for the CDR3 is TGTGCCAGTAGTCCGTCAACGGCCAGAGCAACTAATGAAAAACTGTTTTTT. Protein product: CASSPSTARATNEKLFF.

This clonotype was observed at least ten times. The rearrangement links TRBV20-1 to TRBJ2-7; D is unresolved. This CDR3 has 10 residues. Germline CDR1 DFQATT, CDR2 SNEGSKA (reference sequence). Trimming stripped 3 bases from V and 3 bases from J, with 3 bases between. CDR3 sequence (DNA): TGCAGTGCTAGTAGCTACGAGCAGTACTTC. The encoded protein is CSASSYEQYF.

The chain recombines TRBV7-9 with TRBJ1-4; D unresolved. Germline loops: CDR1 SEHNR, CDR2 FQNEAQ (reference sequence). Deletions cut 4 bases from V and 0 bases from J, with 9 bases between. CDR3 length equals 15 residues. CDR3 sequence reads: CASSWAFATNEKLFF. Here the CDR3 DNA reads TGTGCCAGCAGCTGGGCGTTTGCAACTAATGAAAAACTGTTTTTT.

This clonotype was detected many times. The chain uses TRBV19 and TRBJ2-7; D call uncertain. The CDR3 loop spans 10 amino acids. With 9 bases removed from V and 3 bases from J, the gap between germline ends came to 6 bases. CDR1 is LNHDA and CDR2 is SQIVND in the germline V gene (reference sequence). The CDR3 loop is CARRIYEQYF. The CDR3 DNA reads TGTGCCAGGCGAATCTACGAGCAGTACTTC.

The chain couples TRBV2 to TRBJ2-2; possibly TRBD2 for D (5 bases). Deletions cut 8 bases from V and 6 bases from J, with 13 bases between. CDR3 length equals 13 residues. The germline V gene encodes CDR1 SNHLY and CDR2 FYNNEI. The CDR3 is CASCLAGAGELFF. As DNA, the CDR3 is TGTGCCAGCTGTCTTGCCGGGGCCGGGGAGCTGTTTTTT.